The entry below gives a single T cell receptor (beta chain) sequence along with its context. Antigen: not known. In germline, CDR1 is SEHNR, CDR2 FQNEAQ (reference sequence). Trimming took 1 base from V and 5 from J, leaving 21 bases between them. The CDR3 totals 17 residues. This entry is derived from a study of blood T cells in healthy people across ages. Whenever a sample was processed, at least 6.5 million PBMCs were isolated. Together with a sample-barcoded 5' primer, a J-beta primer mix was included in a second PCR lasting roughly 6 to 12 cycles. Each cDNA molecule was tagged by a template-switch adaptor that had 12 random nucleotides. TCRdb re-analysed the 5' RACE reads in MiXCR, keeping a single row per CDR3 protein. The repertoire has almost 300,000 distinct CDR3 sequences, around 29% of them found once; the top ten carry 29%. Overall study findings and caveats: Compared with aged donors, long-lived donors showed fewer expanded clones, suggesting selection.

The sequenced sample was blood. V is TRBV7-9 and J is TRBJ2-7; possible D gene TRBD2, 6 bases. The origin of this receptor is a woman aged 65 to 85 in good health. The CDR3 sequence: CASSLGELPGLLNEQYF. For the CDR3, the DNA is TGTGCCAGCAGCTTAGGTGAACTACCGGGACTGTTGAACGAGCAGTACTTC. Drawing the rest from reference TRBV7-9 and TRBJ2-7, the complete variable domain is DTGVSQNPRHKITKRGQNVTFRCDPISEHNRLYWYRQTLGQGPEFLTYFQNEAQLEKSRLLSDRFSAERPKGSFSTLEIQRTEQGDSAMYLCASSLGELPGLLNEQYFGPGTRLTVT.